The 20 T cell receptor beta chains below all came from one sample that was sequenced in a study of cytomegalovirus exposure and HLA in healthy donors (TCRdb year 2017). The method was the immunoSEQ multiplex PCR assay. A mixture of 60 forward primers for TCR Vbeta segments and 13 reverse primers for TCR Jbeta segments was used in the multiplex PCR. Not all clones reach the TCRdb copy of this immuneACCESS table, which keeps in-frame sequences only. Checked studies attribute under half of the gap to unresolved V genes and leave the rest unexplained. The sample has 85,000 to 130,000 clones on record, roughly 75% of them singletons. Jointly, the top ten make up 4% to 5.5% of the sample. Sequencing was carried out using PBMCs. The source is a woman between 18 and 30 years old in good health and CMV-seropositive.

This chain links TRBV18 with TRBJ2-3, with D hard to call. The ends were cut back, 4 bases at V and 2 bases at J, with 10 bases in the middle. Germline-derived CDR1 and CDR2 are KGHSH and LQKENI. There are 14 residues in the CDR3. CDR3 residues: CASSLLRNTDTQYF. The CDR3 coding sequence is TGTGCCAGCTCACTTCTGCGGAACACAGATACGCAGTATTTT.

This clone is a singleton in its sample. The CDR3 region has the DNA TGTGCCAGCAGTTACCGTGAGTCAGGAAACAATCAGCCCCAGCATTTT. It is translated as CASSYRESGNNQPQHF. The chain employs TRBV6-6 and TRBJ1-5; D gene ambiguous. The CDR3 contains 16 residues. Trimming pared 2 bases from V and 3 bases from J, leaving 14 bases between. Germline CDR1 is MNHNY and CDR2 is SVGAGI (reference sequence).

CDR3 sequence (DNA): TGCAGCGTTCTAGTATTGCGGGGATTTTACAATGAGCAGTTCTTC. This encodes CSVLVLRGFYNEQFF. The J gene is TRBJ2-1, the V gene TRBV29-1, with D possibly matching TRBD2 (6 bases). The CDR3 totals 15 residues. Germline V gene sequence: CDR1 SQVTM, CDR2 ANQGSEA. V was pared by 5 bases and J by 4 bases, with 18 bases between.

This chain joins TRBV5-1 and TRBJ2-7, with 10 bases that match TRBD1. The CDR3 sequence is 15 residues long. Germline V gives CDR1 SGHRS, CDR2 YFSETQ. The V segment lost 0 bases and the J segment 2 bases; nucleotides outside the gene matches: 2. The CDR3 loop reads CASSLGGTGAYEQYF. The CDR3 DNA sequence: TGCGCCAGCAGCTTGGGCGGGACAGGGGCCTACGAGCAGTACTTC.

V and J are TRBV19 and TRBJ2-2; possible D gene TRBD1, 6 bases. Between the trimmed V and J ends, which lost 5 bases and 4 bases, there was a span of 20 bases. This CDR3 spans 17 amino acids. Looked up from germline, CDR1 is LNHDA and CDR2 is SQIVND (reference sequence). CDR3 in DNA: TGTGCCAGTAGTGCGTTCACAGGGATCTCGAGCACCGGGGAGCTGTTTTTT. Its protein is CASSAFTGISSTGELFF.

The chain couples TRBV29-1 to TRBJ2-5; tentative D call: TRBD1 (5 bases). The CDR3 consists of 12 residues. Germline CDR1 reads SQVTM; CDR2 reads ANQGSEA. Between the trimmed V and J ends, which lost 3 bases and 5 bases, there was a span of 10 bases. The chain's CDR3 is CSVETAGETQYF. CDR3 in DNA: TGCAGCGTTGAGACAGCAGGGGAGACCCAGTACTTC.

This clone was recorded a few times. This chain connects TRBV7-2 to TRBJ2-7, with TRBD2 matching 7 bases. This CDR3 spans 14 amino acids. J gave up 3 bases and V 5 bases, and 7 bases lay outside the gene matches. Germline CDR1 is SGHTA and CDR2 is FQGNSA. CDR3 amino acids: CASSPRGGIYEQYF. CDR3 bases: TGTGCCAGCAGCCCGCGCGGGGGTATCTACGAGCAGTACTTC.

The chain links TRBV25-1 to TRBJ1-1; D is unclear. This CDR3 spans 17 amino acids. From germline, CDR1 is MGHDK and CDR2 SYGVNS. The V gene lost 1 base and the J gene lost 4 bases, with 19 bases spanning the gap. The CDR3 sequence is CASSELGGAREGTEAFF. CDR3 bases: TGTGCCAGCAGTGAATTAGGAGGCGCCCGGGAGGGCACTGAAGCTTTCTTT.

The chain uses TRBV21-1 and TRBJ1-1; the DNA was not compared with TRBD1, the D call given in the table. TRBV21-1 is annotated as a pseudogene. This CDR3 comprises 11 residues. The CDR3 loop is CASSKGQKAFF. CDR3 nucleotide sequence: TGTGCCAGCAGCAAAGGACAGAAAGCTTTCTTT.

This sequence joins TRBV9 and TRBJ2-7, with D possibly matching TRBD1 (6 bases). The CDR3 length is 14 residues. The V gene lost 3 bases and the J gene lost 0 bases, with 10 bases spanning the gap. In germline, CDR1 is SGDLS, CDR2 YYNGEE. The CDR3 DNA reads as TGTGCCAGCAGCGAACAGGGAAACTCCTACGAGCAGTACTTC. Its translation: CASSEQGNSYEQYF.

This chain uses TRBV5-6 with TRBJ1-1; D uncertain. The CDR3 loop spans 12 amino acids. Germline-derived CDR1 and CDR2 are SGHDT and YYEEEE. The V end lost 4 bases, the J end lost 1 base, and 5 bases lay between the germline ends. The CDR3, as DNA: TGTGCCAGCAGCATACAGAACACTGAAGCTTTCTTT. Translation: CASSIQNTEAFF.

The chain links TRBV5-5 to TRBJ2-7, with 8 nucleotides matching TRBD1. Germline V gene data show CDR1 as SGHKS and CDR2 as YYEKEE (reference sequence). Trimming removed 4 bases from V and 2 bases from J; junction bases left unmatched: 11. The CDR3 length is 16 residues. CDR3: CASSQTPDRAAYEQYF. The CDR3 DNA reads TGTGCCAGCAGCCAAACCCCGGACAGGGCAGCCTACGAGCAGTACTTC.

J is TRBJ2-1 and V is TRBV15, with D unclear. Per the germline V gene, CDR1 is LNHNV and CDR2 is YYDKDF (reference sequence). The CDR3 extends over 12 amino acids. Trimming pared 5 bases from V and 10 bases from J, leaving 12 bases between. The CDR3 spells CATSPIWAEQFF. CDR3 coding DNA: TGTGCCACCAGCCCAATTTGGGCGGAGCAGTTCTTC.

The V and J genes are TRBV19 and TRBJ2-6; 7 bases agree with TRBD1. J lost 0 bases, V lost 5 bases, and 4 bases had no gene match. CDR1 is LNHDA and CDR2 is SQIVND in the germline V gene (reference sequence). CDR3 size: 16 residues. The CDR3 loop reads CASSPTGTSGANVLTF. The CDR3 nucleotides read TGTGCCAGTAGTCCGACAGGGACCTCTGGGGCCAACGTCCTGACTTTC.

The CDR3 here is CASSPPLGSSYEQYF. The CDR3 bases are TGTGCCAGCTCACCACCGCTGGGGAGCTCCTACGAGCAGTACTTC. V gene TRBV18 combines with J gene TRBJ2-7, with D possibly TRBD2 on 5 matching bases. Germline V gene sequence: CDR1 KGHSH, CDR2 LQKENI. Trimming took 0 bases from V and 0 from J, leaving 9 bases between them. The CDR3 is made up of 15 amino acids.

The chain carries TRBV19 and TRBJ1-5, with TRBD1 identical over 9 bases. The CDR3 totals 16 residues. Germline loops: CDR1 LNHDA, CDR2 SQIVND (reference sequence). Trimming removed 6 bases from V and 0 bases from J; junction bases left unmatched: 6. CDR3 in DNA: TGTGCCAGTAGGCCCACAGGGGGCCATAGCAATCAGCCCCAGCATTTT. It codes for CASRPTGGHSNQPQHF.

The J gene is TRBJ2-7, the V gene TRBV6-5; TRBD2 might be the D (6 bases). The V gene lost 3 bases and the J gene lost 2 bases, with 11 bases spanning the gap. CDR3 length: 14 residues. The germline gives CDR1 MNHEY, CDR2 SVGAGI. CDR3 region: CASSYGRDPYEQYF. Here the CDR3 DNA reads TGTGCCAGCAGTTATGGGCGGGACCCCTACGAGCAGTACTTC.

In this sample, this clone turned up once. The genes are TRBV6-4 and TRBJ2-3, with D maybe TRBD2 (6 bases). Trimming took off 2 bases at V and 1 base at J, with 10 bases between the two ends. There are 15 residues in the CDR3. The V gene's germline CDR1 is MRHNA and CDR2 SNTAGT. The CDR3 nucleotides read TGTGCCAGCAGTGACGGAGGGCTGGGCACAGATACGCAGTATTTT. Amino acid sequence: CASSDGGLGTDTQYF.

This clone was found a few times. The CDR3 protein is CASSQDGAGAYEQYF. The CDR3 bases are TGCGCCAGCAGCCAAGATGGGGCGGGGGCCTACGAGCAGTACTTC. The chain uses TRBV4-3 and TRBJ2-7; 7 bases align to TRBD2. This CDR3 region has 15 residues. The V gene end was trimmed by 0 bases and the J gene end by 2 bases; junction bases not matched to a gene: 4. Germline V gene lookup returns CDR1 LGHNA and CDR2 YSLEER.

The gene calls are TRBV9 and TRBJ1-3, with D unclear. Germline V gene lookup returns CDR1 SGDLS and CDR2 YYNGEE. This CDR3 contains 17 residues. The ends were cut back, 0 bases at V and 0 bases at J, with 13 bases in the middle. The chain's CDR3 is CASSVGGRLSSGNTIYF. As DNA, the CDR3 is TGTGCCAGCAGCGTAGGAGGGCGGCTGAGCTCTGGAAACACCATATATTTT.